A selection of T cell receptor beta chains follows, all from one sample in a study of blood T cell repertoires in COVID-19. TCRdb's table, derived via immunoSEQ multiplex PCR, lists solely in-frame clones and lacks some. The table has a few hundred thousand clones, roughly 88% seen once. Sequenced: peripheral blood. These receptors all come from a woman aged 25 to 39 who had recovered from COVID-19. Each CDR3 is given with its conserved first and last residue.

CDR3 protein: CASSYPTSGGASEQFF; V gene: TRBV6-5; J gene: TRBJ2-1
CDR3 protein: CASSDGTGAYEQYF; V gene: TRBV2; J gene: TRBJ2-7
CDR3 protein: CASSPRSGVGATQYF; V gene: TRBV3-1/TRBV3-2; J gene: TRBJ2-5
CDR3 protein: CASSTSLTGYGYTF; V gene: TRBV6-2/TRBV6-3; J gene: TRBJ1-2
CDR3 protein: CASSLTGTGVGEQYF; V gene: TRBV5-1; J gene: TRBJ2-7
CDR3 protein: CASSYSPGHISYEQYF; V gene: TRBV6-2/TRBV6-3; J gene: TRBJ2-7
CDR3 protein: CASSSRQGPRGKEAFF; V gene: TRBV27; J gene: TRBJ1-1
CDR3 protein: CASSLQGIYGYTF; V gene: TRBV7-2; J gene: TRBJ1-2
CDR3 protein: CASSPGTGLSYEQYF; V gene: TRBV5-1; J gene: TRBJ2-7
CDR3 protein: CAWNPRGPTEAFF; V gene: TRBV30; J gene: TRBJ1-1
CDR3 protein: CASIYHKSYEQYF; V gene: TRBV6-5; J gene: TRBJ2-7
CDR3 protein: CASSPKVPLAGGPETQYF; V gene: TRBV4-2; J gene: TRBJ2-5
CDR3 protein: CASSYAGSGELFF; V gene: TRBV7-9; J gene: TRBJ2-2
CDR3 protein: CASSLETVKPYNEQFF; V gene: TRBV21-1; J gene: TRBJ2-1
CDR3 protein: CASSSRQVSSNEKLFF; V gene: TRBV7-9; J gene: TRBJ1-4
CDR3 protein: CASSYSQGIGNEKLFF; V gene: TRBV6-5; J gene: TRBJ1-4
CDR3 protein: CASSLKSTRETQYF; V gene: TRBV3-1/TRBV3-2; J gene: TRBJ2-5
CDR3 protein: CASSETGIPVGGYTF; V gene: TRBV6-1; J gene: TRBJ1-2